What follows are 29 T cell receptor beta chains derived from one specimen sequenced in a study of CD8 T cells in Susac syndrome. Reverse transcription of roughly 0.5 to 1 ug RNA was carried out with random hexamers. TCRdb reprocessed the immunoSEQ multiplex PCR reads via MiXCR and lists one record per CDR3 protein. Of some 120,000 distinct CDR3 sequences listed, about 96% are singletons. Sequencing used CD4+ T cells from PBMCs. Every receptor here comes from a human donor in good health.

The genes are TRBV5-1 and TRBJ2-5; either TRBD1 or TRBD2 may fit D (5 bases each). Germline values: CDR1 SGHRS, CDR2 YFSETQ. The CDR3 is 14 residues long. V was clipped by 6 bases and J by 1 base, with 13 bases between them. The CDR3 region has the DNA TGCGCCAGCAACACTCTGGGGACCCAAGAGACCCAGTACTTC. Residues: CASNTLGTQETQYF.

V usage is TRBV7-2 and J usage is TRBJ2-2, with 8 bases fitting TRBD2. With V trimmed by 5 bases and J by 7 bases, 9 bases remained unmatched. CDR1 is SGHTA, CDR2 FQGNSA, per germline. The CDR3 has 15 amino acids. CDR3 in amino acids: CASSRSGSRNGELFF. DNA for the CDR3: TGTGCCAGCAGCCGGAGCGGGAGCAGGAACGGGGAGCTGTTTTTT.

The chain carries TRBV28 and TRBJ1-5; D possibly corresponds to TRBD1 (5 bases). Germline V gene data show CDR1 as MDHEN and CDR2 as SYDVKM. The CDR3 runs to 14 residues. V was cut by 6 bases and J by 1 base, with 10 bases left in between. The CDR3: CASSPTVSNQPQHF. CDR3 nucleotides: TGTGCCAGCAGCCCGACAGTCAGCAATCAGCCCCAGCATTTT.

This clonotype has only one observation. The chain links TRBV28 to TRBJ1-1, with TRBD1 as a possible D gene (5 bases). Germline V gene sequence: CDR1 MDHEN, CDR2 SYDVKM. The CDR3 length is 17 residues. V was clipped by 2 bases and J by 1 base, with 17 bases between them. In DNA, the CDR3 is TGTGCCAGCAGTTTAGGATGGAGGGGCCTCTCGAACACTGAAGCTTTCTTT. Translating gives CASSLGWRGLSNTEAFF.

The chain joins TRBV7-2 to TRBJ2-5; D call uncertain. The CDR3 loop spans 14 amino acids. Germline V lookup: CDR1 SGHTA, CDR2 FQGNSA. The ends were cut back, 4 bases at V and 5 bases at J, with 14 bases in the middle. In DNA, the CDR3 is TGTGCCAGCAGCTCGACCGGGCCCGGGGAGACCCAGTACTTC. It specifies CASSSTGPGETQYF.

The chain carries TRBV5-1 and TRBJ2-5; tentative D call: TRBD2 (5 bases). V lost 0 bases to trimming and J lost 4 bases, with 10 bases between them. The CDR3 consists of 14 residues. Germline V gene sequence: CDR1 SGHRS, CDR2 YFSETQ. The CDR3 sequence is CASSLGGGTETQYF. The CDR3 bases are TGCGCCAGCAGCTTGGGTGGAGGAACAGAGACCCAGTACTTC.

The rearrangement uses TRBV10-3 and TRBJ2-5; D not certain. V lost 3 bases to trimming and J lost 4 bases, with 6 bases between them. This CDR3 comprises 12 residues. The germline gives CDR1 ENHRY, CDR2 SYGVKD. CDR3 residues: CAISDGGETQYF. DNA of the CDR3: TGTGCCATCAGTGACGGTGGAGAGACCCAGTACTTC.

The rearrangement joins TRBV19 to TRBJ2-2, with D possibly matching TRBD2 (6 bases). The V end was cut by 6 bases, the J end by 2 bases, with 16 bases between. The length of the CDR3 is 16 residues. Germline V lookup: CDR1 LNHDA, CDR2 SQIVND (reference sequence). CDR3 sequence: CASRDGGIPNTGELFF. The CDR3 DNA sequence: TGTGCCAGTAGGGACGGAGGGATTCCAAACACCGGGGAGCTGTTTTTT.

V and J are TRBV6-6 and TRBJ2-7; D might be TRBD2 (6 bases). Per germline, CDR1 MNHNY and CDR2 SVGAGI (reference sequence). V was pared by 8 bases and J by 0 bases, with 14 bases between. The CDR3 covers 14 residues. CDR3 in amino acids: CASLRWGDSYEQYF. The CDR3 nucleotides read TGTGCCAGCTTGCGATGGGGGGACTCCTACGAGCAGTACTTC.

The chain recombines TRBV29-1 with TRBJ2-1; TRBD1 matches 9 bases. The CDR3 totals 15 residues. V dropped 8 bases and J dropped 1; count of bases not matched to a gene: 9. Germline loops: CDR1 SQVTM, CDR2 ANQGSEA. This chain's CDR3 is CSIRQGVQSYNEQFF. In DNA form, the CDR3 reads TGCAGCATCCGACAGGGGGTTCAGTCCTACAATGAGCAGTTCTTC.

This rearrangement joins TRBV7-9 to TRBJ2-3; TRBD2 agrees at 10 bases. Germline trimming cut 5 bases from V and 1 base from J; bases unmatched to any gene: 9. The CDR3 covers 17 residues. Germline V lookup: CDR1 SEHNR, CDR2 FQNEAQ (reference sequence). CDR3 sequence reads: CASSVPLAGVRTDTQYF. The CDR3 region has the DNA TGTGCCAGCAGCGTGCCCCTAGCGGGAGTTCGCACAGATACGCAGTATTTT.

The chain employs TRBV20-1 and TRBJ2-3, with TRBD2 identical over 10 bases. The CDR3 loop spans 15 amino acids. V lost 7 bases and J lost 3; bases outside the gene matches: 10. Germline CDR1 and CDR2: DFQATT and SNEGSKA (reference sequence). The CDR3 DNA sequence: TGCAGTGTCCGTTTCGCTAGCGGGAGAACAGATACGCAGTATTTT. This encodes CSVRFASGRTDTQYF.

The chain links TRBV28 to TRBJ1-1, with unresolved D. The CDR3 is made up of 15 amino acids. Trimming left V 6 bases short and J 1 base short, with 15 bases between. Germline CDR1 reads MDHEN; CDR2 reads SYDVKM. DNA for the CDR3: TGTGCCAGCAGCCCCACTTCGGCGGGGAACACTGAAGCTTTCTTT. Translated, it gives CASSPTSAGNTEAFF.

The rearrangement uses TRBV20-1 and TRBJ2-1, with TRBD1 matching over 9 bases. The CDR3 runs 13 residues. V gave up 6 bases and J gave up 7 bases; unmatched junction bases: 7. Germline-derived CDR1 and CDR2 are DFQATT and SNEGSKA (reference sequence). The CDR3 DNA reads TGCAGTGCCCCCGGGGACAGGGAGAATGAGCAGTTCTTC. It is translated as CSAPGDRENEQFF.

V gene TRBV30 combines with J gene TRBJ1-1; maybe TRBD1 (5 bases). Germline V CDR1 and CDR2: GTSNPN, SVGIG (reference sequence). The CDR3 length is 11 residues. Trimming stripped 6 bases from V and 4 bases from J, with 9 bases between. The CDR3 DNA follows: TGTGCCTGTCAGGGAAGCACTGAAGCTTTCTTT. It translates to CACQGSTEAFF.

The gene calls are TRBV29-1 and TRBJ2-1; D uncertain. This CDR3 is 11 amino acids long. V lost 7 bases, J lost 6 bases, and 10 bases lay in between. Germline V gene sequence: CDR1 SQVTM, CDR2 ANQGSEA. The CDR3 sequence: CSARWGNEQFF. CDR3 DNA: TGCAGCGCCCGGTGGGGCAATGAGCAGTTCTTC.

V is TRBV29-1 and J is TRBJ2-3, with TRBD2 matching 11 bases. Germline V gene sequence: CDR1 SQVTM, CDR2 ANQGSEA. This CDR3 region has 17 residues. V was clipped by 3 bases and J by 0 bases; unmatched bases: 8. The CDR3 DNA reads TGCAGCGTTGACGGTCTGACTAGCGGGACAAGCACAGATACGCAGTATTTT. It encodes CSVDGLTSGTSTDTQYF.

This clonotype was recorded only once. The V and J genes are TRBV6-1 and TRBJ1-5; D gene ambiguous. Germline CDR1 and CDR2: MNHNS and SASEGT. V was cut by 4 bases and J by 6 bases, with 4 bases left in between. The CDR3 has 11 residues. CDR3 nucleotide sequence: TGTGCCAGCAGTGCCTTTCAGCCCCAGCATTTT. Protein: CASSAFQPQHF.

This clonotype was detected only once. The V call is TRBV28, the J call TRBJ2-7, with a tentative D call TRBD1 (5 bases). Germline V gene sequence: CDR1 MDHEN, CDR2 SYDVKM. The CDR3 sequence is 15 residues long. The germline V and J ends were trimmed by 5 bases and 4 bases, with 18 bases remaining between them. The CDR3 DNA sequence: TGTGCCAGCAGTCGAGGTGGGGCAGGGAAATACGAGCAGTACTTC. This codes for CASSRGGAGKYEQYF.

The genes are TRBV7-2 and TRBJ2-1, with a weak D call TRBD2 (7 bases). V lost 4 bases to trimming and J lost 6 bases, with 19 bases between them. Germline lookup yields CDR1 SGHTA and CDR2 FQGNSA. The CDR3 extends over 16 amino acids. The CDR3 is CASSSRGGGAGNEQFF. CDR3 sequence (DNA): TGTGCCAGCAGCTCGCGAGGGGGGGGCGCGGGCAATGAGCAGTTCTTC.

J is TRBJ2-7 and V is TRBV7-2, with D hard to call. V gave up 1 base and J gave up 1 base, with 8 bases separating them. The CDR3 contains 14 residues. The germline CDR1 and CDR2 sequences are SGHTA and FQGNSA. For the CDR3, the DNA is TGTGCCAGCAGCTTAGGGGTCGGTTCCTACGAGCAGTACTTC. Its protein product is CASSLGVGSYEQYF.

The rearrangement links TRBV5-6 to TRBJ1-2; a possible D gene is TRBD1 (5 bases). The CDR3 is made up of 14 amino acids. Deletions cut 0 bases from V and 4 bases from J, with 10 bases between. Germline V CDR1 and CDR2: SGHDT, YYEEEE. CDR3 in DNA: TGTGCCAGCAGCTTGGACAGAAGGGGCTATGGCTACACCTTC. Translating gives CASSLDRRGYGYTF.

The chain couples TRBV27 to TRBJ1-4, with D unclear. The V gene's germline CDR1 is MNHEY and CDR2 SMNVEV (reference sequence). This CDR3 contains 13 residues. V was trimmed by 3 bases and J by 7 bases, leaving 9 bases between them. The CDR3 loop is CASSFRTGEKLFF. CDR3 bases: TGTGCCAGCAGTTTCAGGACGGGTGAAAAACTGTTTTTT.

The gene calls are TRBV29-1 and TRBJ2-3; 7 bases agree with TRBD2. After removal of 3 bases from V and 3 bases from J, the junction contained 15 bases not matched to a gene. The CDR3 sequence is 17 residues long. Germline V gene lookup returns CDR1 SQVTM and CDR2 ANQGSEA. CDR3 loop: CSVEDGWRLAATDTQYF. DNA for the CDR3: TGCAGCGTTGAGGATGGGTGGCGGCTAGCGGCTACAGATACGCAGTATTTT.

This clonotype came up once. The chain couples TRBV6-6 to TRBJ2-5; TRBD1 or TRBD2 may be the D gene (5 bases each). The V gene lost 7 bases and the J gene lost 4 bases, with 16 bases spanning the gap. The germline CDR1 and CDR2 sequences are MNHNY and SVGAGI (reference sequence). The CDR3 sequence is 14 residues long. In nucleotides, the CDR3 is TGTGCCAGCACCCAAAGGGGAGTCGGAGAGACCCAGTACTTC. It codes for CASTQRGVGETQYF.

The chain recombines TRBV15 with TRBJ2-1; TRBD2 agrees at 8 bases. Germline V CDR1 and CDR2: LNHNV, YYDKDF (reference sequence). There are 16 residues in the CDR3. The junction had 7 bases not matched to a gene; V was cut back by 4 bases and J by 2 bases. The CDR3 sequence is CATSNLAGLTYNEQFF. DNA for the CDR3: TGTGCCACCAGCAACCTAGCGGGCCTCACCTACAATGAGCAGTTCTTC.

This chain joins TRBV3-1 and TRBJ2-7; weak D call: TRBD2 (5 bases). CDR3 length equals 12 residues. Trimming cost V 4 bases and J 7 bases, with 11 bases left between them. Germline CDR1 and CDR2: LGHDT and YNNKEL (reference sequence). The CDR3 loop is CASSLGRGEQYF. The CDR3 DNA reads TGTGCCAGCAGCCTCGGACGGGGTGAGCAGTACTTC.

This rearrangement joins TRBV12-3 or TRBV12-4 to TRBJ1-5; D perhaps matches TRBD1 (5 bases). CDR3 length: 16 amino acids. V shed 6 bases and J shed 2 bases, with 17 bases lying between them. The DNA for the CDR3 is TGTGCCAGCAGCCAAACAGGAACGGTTGGCAATCAGCCCCAGCATTTT. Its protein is CASSQTGTVGNQPQHF.

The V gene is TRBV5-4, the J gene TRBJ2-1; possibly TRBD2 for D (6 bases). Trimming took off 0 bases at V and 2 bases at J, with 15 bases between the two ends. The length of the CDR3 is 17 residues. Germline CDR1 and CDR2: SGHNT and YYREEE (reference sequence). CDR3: CASSLGVAGLTYNEQFF. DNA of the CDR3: TGTGCCAGCAGCTTGGGTGTGGCGGGACTGACCTACAATGAGCAGTTCTTC. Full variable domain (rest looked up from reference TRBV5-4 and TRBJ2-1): ETGVTQSPTHLIKTRGQQVTLRCSSQSGHNTVSWYQQALGQGPQFIFQYYREEENGRGNFPPRFSGLQFPNYSSELNVNALELDDSALYLCASSLGVAGLTYNEQFFGPGTRLTVL.